Each of the 9 T cell receptor beta chains below was sequenced from the same sample in a study of OX40 agonist ivuxolimab in advanced cancers. Generated by immunoSEQ multiplex PCR, the TCRdb table keeps only in-frame clones and is missing some. In the table there are under 45,000 clones, over 75% of which are singletons. The source material was CD4+ or CD8+ T cells sorted from blood, sampled in a trial of the OX40 agonist ivuxolimab. The origin of the receptors is an adult with an advanced solid tumor such as melanoma, head and neck, liver or kidney cancer.

The V and J genes are TRBV18 and TRBJ2-1; 9 nucleotides agree with TRBD2. CDR3 size: 16 residues. The ends lost 3 bases at V and 7 bases at J; junction bases unmatched: 10. Germline CDR1 and CDR2: KGHSH and LQKENI. Here the CDR3 reads CASSPPRVAGVNEQFF. DNA of the CDR3: TGTGCCAGCTCACCCCCGAGGGTAGCGGGAGTTAATGAGCAGTTCTTC.

This clone has only a few counts. The gene calls are TRBV19 and TRBJ1-1; D is possibly TRBD1 (5 bases). The CDR3 spans 15 residues. Germline assignment: CDR1 LNHDA and CDR2 SQIVND (reference sequence). The V end was cut by 3 bases, the J end by 1 base, with 12 bases between. CDR3 in DNA: TGTGCCAGTAGTATGGGGGGAGGGTGGAACACTGAAGCTTTCTTT. Its protein is CASSMGGGWNTEAFF. Full variable domain (remainder filled in from reference TRBV19 and TRBJ1-1): DGGITQSPKYLFRKEGQNVTLSCEQNLNHDAMYWYRQDPGQGLRLIYYSQIVNDFQKGDIAEGYSVSREKKESFPLTVTSAQKNPTAFYLCASSMGGGWNTEAFFGQGTRLTVV.

The rearrangement links TRBV9 to TRBJ2-2; D unresolved. The V end lost 3 bases, the J end lost 6 bases, and 12 bases lay between the germline ends. Germline V CDR1 and CDR2: SGDLS, YYNGEE. The CDR3 contains 14 residues. CDR3 nucleotides: TGTGCCAGCAGCGCGCCTCTAGGAGCCGGGGAGCTGTTTTTT. It codes for CASSAPLGAGELFF.

The J gene is TRBJ2-1, the V gene TRBV7-8, with a tentative D call TRBD1 (7 bases). Germline CDR1 SGHVS, CDR2 FQNEAQ. The V end was cut by 7 bases, the J end by 7 bases, with 14 bases between. The CDR3 covers 13 residues. Here the CDR3 reads CASKGGGQNEQFF. The CDR3 DNA follows: TGTGCCAGCAAAGGAGGGGGACAGAATGAGCAGTTCTTC.

The chain is built from TRBV23-1 and TRBJ1-5; D is ambiguous. TRBV23-1 is assigned to the ORF class and has an uncertain function. V lost 6 bases and J lost 4, with 10 bases in between. The CDR3 length is 13 residues. The CDR3 spells CASSQDENQPQHF. In nucleotides, the CDR3 is TGCGCCAGCAGCCAAGATGAGAATCAGCCCCAGCATTTT.

On this clone: A read error may account for a junction end that differs from germline. This sequence joins TRBV7-2 and TRBJ2-7; D gene ambiguous. CDR1 and CDR2 from the germline V gene are SGHTA and FQGNSA. The CDR3 is made up of 13 amino acids. The CDR3 coding sequence is TGCGCCAGCAGCCAAACGACTGGTTACGAGCAGTACTTC. It translates to CASSQTTGYEQYF.

This clone is deemed medium-sized. The J gene is TRBJ1-3, the V gene TRBV5-5; D is ambiguous. The CDR3 totals 14 residues. In germline, CDR1 is SGHKS, CDR2 YYEKEE (reference sequence). V lost 1 base to trimming and J lost 3 bases, with 8 bases between them. CDR3 bases: TGTGCCAGCAGCTTGACAGCTTTTGGAAACACCATATATTTT. It specifies CASSLTAFGNTIYF.

The CDR3 loop is CASSLRGGAEETQYF. In DNA form, the CDR3 reads TGTGCCAGCAGCTTAAGAGGGGGCGCGGAAGAGACCCAGTACTTC. V usage is TRBV7-3 and J usage is TRBJ2-5; 7 positions match TRBD1. The CDR3 runs to 15 residues. CDR1 SGHTA and CDR2 FQGTGA come from the germline V gene. V dropped 1 base and J dropped 3; count of bases not matched to a gene: 5.

The chain has TRBV5-1 and TRBJ2-2; 9 bases agree with TRBD2. This CDR3 has 17 amino acids. Germline CDR1 and CDR2: SGHRS and YFSETQ. V trimming: 1 base; J trimming: 3 bases; junction bases outside the gene matches: 7. CDR3 nucleotides: TGCGCCAGCAGCTTGAGGGCGGGAGGGCCCGACACCGGGGAGCTGTTTTTT. Amino acids: CASSLRAGGPDTGELFF.